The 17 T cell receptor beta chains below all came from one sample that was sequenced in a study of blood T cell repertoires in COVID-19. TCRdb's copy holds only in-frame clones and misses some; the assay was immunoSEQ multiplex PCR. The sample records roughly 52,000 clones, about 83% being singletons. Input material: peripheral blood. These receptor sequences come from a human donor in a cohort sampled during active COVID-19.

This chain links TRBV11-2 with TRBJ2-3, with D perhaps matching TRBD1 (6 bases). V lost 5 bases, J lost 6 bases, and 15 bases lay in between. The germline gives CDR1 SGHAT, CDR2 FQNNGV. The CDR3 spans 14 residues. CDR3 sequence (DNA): TGTGCCAGCAGCACCTTTGGACAGTTCGATACGCAGTATTTT. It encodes CASSTFGQFDTQYF.

The CDR3 DNA reads as TGTGCCAGCAGTGCCCACCGGGACAGGGGGCTGGTTGGGGCCAACGTCCTGACTTTC. Its protein product is CASSAHRDRGLVGANVLTF. The chain recombines TRBV6-1 with TRBJ2-6, with 12 bases identical to TRBD1. The CDR3 spans 19 residues. Germline loops: CDR1 MNHNS, CDR2 SASEGT. The J segment lost 3 bases and the V segment lost 4 bases, leaving 10 bases of the junction unmatched.

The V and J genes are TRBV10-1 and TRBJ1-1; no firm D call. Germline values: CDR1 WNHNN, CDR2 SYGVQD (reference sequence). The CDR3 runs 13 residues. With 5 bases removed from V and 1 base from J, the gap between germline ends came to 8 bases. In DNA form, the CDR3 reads TGCGCCAGCAGTAATCGACAGAACACTGAAGCTTTCTTT. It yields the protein CASSNRQNTEAFF.

DNA for the CDR3: TGTGCCAGCAGCAATCTTCGCGGGTCGGGAGAGGATGAGCAGTTCTTC. Encoded protein: CASSNLRGSGEDEQFF. The gene calls are TRBV21-1 and TRBJ2-1; TRBD2 is taken as the D call from the table, unchecked against the DNA. TRBV21-1 is listed as a pseudogene. The CDR3 consists of 16 residues.

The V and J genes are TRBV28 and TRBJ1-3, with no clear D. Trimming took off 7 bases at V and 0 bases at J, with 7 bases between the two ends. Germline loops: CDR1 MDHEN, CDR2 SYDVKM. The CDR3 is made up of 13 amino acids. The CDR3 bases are TGTGCCAGCAAGGACTTCTCTGGAAACACCATATATTTT. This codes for CASKDFSGNTIYF.

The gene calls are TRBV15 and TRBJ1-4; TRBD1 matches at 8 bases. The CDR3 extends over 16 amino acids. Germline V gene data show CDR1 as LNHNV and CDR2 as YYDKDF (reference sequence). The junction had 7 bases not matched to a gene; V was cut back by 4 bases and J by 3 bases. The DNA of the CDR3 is TGTGCCACCAGCACTGGGACAGGCGGTTCTAATGAAAAACTGTTTTTT. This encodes CATSTGTGGSNEKLFF.

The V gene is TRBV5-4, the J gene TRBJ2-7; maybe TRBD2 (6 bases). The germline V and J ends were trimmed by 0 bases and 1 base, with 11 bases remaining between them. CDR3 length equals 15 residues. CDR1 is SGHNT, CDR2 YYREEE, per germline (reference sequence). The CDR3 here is CASSLAGAGSYEQYF. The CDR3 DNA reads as TGTGCCAGCAGCTTGGCTGGGGCGGGATCCTACGAGCAGTACTTC.

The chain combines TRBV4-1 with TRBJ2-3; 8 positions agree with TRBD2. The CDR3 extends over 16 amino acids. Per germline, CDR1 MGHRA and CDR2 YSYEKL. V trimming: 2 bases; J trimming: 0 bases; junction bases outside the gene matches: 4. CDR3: CASSQSSGLSTDTQYF. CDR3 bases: TGCGCCAGCAGCCAATCTAGCGGGCTAAGCACAGATACGCAGTATTTT.

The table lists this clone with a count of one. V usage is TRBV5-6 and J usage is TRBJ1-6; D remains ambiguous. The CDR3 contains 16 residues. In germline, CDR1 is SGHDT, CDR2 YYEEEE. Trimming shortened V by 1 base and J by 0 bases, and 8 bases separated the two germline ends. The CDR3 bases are TGTGCCAGCAGCTTGTATTTGAGCTCCTATAATTCACCCCTCCACTTT. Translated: CASSLYLSSYNSPLHF.

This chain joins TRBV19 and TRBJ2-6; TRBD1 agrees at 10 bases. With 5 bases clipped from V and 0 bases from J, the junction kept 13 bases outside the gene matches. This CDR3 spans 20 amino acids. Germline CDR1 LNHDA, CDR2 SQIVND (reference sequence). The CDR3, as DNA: TGTGCCAGTAGTCAGTGGTTTGGGACAGGGGAGAGCTCTGGGGCCAACGTCCTGACTTTC. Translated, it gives CASSQWFGTGESSGANVLTF.

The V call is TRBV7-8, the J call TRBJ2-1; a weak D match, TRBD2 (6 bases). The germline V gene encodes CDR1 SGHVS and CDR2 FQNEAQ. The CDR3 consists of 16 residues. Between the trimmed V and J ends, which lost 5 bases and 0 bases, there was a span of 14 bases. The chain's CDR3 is CASSHRDSSSYNEQFF. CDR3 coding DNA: TGTGCCAGCAGCCATCGGGACTCCAGCTCCTACAATGAGCAGTTCTTC.

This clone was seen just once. CDR3 bases: TGTGCCACCAGTGGCTACAGGACTGAAGCTTTCTTT. It yields the protein CATSGYRTEAFF. The rearrangement links TRBV24-1 to TRBJ1-1, with D possibly TRBD1 on 5 matching bases. The CDR3 length is 12 residues. Trimming removed 5 bases at V and 5 bases at J, with 8 bases between. Germline V CDR1 and CDR2: KGHDR, SFDVKD.

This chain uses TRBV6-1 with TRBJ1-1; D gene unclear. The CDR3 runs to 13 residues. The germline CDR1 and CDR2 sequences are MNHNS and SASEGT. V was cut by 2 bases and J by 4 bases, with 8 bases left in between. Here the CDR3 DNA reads TGTGCCAGCAGTGAAAGGAGAGGCACTGAAGCTTTCTTT. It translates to CASSERRGTEAFF.

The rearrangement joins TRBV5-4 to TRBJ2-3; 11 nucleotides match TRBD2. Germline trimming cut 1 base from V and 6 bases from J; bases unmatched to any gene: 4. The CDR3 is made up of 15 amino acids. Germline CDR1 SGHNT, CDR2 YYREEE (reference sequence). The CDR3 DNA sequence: TGTGCCAGCAGCTTGTTAGCGGGGGGGCCCGATACGCAGTATTTT. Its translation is CASSLLAGGPDTQYF.

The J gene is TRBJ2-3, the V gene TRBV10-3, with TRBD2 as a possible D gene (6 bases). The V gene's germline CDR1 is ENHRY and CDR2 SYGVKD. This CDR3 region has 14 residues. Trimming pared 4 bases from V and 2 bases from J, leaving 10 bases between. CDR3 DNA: TGTGCCATCAGTGTCCCGGGAGCCACAGATACGCAGTATTTT. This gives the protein CAISVPGATDTQYF.

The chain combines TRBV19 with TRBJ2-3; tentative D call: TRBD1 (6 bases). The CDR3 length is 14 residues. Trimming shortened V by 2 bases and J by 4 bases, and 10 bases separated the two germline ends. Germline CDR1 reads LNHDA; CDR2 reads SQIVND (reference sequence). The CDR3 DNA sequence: TGTGCCAGTAGTATACAGGGGAGCTCAGATACGCAGTATTTT. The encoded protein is CASSIQGSSDTQYF. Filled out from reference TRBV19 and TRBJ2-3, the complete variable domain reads DGGITQSPKYLFRKEGQNVTLSCEQNLNHDAMYWYRQDPGQGLRLIYYSQIVNDFQKGDIAEGYSVSREKKESFPLTVTSAQKNPTAFYLCASSIQGSSDTQYFGPGTRLTVL.

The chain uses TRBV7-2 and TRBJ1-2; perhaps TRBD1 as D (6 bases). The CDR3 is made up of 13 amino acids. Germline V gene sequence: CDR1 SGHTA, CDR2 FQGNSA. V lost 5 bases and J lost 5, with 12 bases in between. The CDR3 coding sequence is TGTGCCAGCAGCCCTACAGGGTTGTATGGCTACACCTTC. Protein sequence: CASSPTGLYGYTF.